This entry describes one T cell receptor beta chain. The CDR3 spans 15 residues. V lost 0 bases, J lost 8 bases, and 13 bases lay in between. Germline V lookup: CDR1 MNHNS, CDR2 SASEGT. Profiled with immunoSEQ multiplex PCR; TCRdb holds only in-frame clones, not every one. The sample contains about 95,000 clones, roughly 80% of which appear only once. The sample originates from a study of blood T cell repertoires in COVID-19. Sequences were obtained from peripheral blood. This clonotype originated in an elderly man with active or convalescent COVID-19. This chain joins TRBV6-1 and TRBJ1-4, with D uncertain. CDR3 nucleotides: TGTGCCAGCAGTGAAGCTGGGCAGGCCCGGGAAAAACTGTTTTTT. It encodes CASSEAGQAREKLFF.